The T cell receptor (beta chain) described here comes from a study of human T cells and chemical hapten exposure (dated by TCRdb to 2020 to 2022). About the study as a whole: For sensitization, 2% DPC in acetone was applied to a 2 cm by 2 cm area of upper inner arm skin. The mostly female patient cohort included alopecia areata with under or over 50% scalp involvement, alopecia totalis and alopecia universalis. Weekly therapeutic DPC doses were additionally applied to the scalp of patients throughout the roughly 25-week study period. Patient blood was sampled pre-sensitization (week 0) and at 2, 6 and about 24 weeks after DPC sensitization. The study tracked peripheral blood TCR repertoire changes in vivo during primary and secondary sensitization to the hapten diphenylcyclopropenone (DPC) in alopecia patients. Patch tests used Finn chambers with 0.01% DPC on the upper back, scored after 6 days by International Contact Dermatitis Research Group standards. Some 29 alopecia patients provided blood for TCR sequencing at one to four time points (pre-sensitization, 2, 6 and 24 weeks). Libraries were pooled for sequencing, and per-sample TCR yields varied mainly because of small differences in library volumes within the pool.

Findings and caveats that apply to the study as a whole: The number of TCRs above 1 in 1000 frequency did not change with DPC sensitization; there was no evidence of global repertoire structure alterations. Patch test score correlated positively with the number of PT1 expanded TCRs, reaching significance at thresholds 8, 16 and 32 but not at 4. Because every patient had alopecia, a presumed autoimmune disease, the patients' immune response might differ from that of healthy individuals. After repeated subsampling, the strength of the expansion versus patch-test correlation and the threshold at which it became significant changed. Significantly more large CDR3 similarity clusters were formed by expanded TCRs than by pre-sensitization or healthy control sets, consistent with antigen-driven responses.

Per the publication, the time point label means: patch test 1, 2 weeks after DPC sensitization. The sample's treatment or condition label, decoded: therapeutic diphenylcyclopropenone sensitization with weekly scalp DPC. At every patch-test visit, the blood draw took place before the patch test was put on. Patients were eligible if aged 18 to 70, diagnosed with alopecia and judged suitable for DPC therapy, and pregnant patients were excluded. Total RNA was extracted from unfractionated whole blood that had been collected in Tempus Blood RNA tubes. Comment on this clonotype: The specificity of this receptor is unknown. Base qualities are not recorded, but no much larger clone differs from it by a single base.

CDR1 KGHSY and CDR2 FQNENV were looked up in the germline V gene. The CDR3 sequence holds 13 residues, the cysteine and phenylalanine included. The kept DNA is CDR3 alone, 39 bases in frame from the first base. V gives up 2 bases and J gives up 7 bases, and the segment between their germline ends measures 6 bases. Preparation of the library involved RACE. TCRdb lists the instrument as NextSeq 500. Library preparation attached unique molecular identifiers to individual cDNA molecules for quantitative, reproducible TCR counting. From each blood RNA sample, both TCR alpha and TCR beta chains were sequenced. Turning to the authors' computational methods: Samples had a median of approximately 96,000 TCRs, with a range from roughly 20,000 to 690,600. V, J and CDR3 annotation of the TCR reads was performed with the Decombinator software suite. For the PS versus PT1 abundance plots, all samples were subsampled to the same number of TCRs (28,000). TCRs were defined as expanded if absent before sensitization and observed at least eight times at the 2-week time point. TCRdb's own reprocessing of the public reads used fastp at Q25 and MiXCR and kept productive beta chains. Duplicate CDR3 protein sequences are folded into a single record with the most common DNA and genes. The V and J calls, along with clone size, are taken from TCRdb and not from the paper's own processing. The sample profile shows 180,000 or so distinct CDR3 sequences; more than 12% of them were found once. Around 1.7% of the sample is held by the ten biggest clonotypes.

Recombination linked TRBV16 to TRBJ1-6; the D gene is not confidently resolved. The sequence was collected from a woman younger than 45 with alopecia areata. Some clones in this sample may be carry-over from other donors' samples. The source material was whole blood, sampled in connection with sensitization to the hapten diphenylcyclopropenone (DPC). The DNA sequence is TGTGCCAGCAGCCAAGTGACGAATTCACCCCTCCACTTT. It translates as CASSQVTNSPLHF.